These 3 T cell receptor gamma chains share one sample of origin, sequenced in a study of intestinal T cells in coeliac disease. TRG repertoires were amplified with LymphoTrack primers from around 0.2 ug of biopsy DNA. TCRdb re-analyzed the multiplex PCR reads via CATT. The sample includes fewer than 850 gamma-chain clones, over 45% of them seen just once. Genomic DNA came from ten 5-µm formalin-fixed paraffin-embedded scrolls per case. Specimen: a duodenal biopsy. These receptors originate from a human donor with celiac disease.

This clone occurred once. The rearrangement links TRGV2 to TRGJ1 or TRGJ2. CDR3 size: 10 residues. Germline V CDR1 and CDR2: EGSNGY, YDSYNSKV. The CDR3 loop is CAPGRARKLF. The CDR3 DNA reads as TGTGCACCTGGGAGGGCTAGGAAACTCTTT.

This chain connects TRGV4 to TRGJ1 or TRGJ2. CDR1 is EGSTGY, CDR2 YDSYTSSV, per germline. The CDR3 totals 11 residues. V shed 10 bases and J 7 bases; nucleotides not matched to a gene: 10. The CDR3 DNA follows: TGTGCCACGGGATGGGTCTATAAGAAACTCTTT. This sequence encodes CATGWVYKKLF.

This clone is categorized as hyperexpanded. J is TRGJP2 and V is TRGV4. The CDR3 has 12 residues. V lost 2 bases and J lost 8; bases outside the gene matches: 2. Germline values: CDR1 EGSTGY, CDR2 YDSYTSSV. CDR3 sequence reads: CATWDVDWIKTF. The CDR3 bases are TGTGCCACCTGGGATGTGGATTGGATCAAGACGTTT.